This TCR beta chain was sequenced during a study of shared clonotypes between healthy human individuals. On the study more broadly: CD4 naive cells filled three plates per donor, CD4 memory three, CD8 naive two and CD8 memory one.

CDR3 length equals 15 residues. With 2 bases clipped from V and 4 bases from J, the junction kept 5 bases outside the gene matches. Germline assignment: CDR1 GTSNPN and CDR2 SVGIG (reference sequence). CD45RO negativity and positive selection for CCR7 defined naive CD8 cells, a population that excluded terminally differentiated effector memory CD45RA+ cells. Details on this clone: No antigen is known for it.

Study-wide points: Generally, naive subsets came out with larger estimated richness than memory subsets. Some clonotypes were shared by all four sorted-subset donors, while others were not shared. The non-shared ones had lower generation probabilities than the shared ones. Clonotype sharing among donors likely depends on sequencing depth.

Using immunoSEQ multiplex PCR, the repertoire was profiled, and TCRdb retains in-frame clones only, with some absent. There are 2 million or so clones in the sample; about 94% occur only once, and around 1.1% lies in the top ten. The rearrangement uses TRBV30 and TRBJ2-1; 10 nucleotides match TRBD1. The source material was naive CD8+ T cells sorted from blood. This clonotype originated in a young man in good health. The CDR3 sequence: CAWSIDRGPYNEQFF. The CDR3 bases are TGTGCCTGGAGTATCGACAGGGGGCCATACAATGAGCAGTTCTTC. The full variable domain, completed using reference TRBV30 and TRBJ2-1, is SQTIHQWPATLVQPVGSPLSLECTVEGTSNPNLYWYRQAAGRGLQLLFYSVGIGQISSEVPQNLSASRPQDRQFILSSKKLLLSDSGFYLCAWSIDRGPYNEQFFGPGTRLTVL.